The 11 T cell receptor beta chains in this list originate from one sample, sequenced in a study of breast tumors, draining lymph nodes, adjacent tissues. A single record per CDR3 protein comes from TCRdb applying MiXCR to the multiplex PCR reads. The sample lists over 150,000 distinct CDR3 sequences; roughly a third were seen once. Breast cancer patients provided tissue from their axillary draining lymph nodes. Sequencing used axillary lymph node tissue. The source is a female donor with breast cancer. Some clones in this sample may be carry-over from other donors' samples.

This rearrangement joins TRBV6-2 or TRBV6-3 to TRBJ2-3; D is unresolved. The CDR3 extends over 15 amino acids. From germline, CDR1 is MNHEY and CDR2 SVGEGT. Trimming stripped 3 bases from V and 2 bases from J, with 12 bases between. For the CDR3, the DNA is TGTGCCAGCAGTTATAACTACCCCATCACAGATACGCAGTATTTT. Its translation: CASSYNYPITDTQYF.

This clonotype was seen repeatedly, ten times or more. The chain is built from TRBV6-5 and TRBJ2-2; D perhaps matches TRBD1 (6 bases). The CDR3 runs to 16 residues. With 6 bases removed from V and 6 bases from J, the gap between germline ends came to 20 bases. CDR1 MNHEY and CDR2 SVGAGI come from the germline V gene. The CDR3 DNA reads as TGTGCCAGCAGCACGCTTACAACCCAGGGGCCCGGGGAGCTGTTTTTT. It specifies CASSTLTTQGPGELFF.

In this sample, this clonotype turned up many times. The chain combines TRBV6-6 with TRBJ2-7; 10 bases fit TRBD2. After removal of 6 bases from V and 2 bases from J, the junction contained 13 bases not matched to a gene. The V gene's germline CDR1 is MNHNY and CDR2 SVGAGI (reference sequence). This CDR3 spans 17 amino acids. The CDR3 DNA reads as TGTGCCAGCAGCCCGCCCCTAACTAGCGGGGTTACCTACGAGCAGTACTTC. Translated, it gives CASSPPLTSGVTYEQYF.

This clonotype has a count of ten or more. V usage is TRBV9 and J usage is TRBJ2-3; D is unresolved. There are 15 residues in the CDR3. The V end lost 4 bases, the J end lost 0 bases, and 12 bases lay between the germline ends. CDR1 and CDR2 (germline): SGDLS, YYNGEE. The CDR3 protein is CASSPHGRSTDTQYF. The DNA of the CDR3 is TGTGCCAGCAGCCCCCACGGTCGGAGCACAGATACGCAGTATTTT.

This clonotype was observed many times. The chain employs TRBV6-1 and TRBJ2-5, with 12 bases lining up with TRBD2. The J segment lost 2 bases and the V segment lost 2 bases, leaving 0 bases of the junction unmatched. This CDR3 is built from 15 residues. Germline V lookup: CDR1 MNHNS, CDR2 SASEGT. The CDR3 sequence: CASSELAGGQETQYF. CDR3 in DNA: TGTGCCAGCAGTGAACTAGCGGGGGGGCAAGAGACCCAGTACTTC.

This clonotype has ten or more counts. The rearrangement uses TRBV12-3 or TRBV12-4 and TRBJ2-7; maybe TRBD2 (6 bases). This CDR3 comprises 14 residues. Trimming took off 1 base at V and 4 bases at J, with 11 bases between the two ends. The CDR3 region is CASSLGGGLYEQYF. The DNA for the CDR3 is TGTGCCAGCAGTTTAGGGGGAGGATTATACGAGCAGTACTTC.

A few counts support this clonotype. The gene calls are TRBV9 and TRBJ1-1; D not certain. With 3 bases removed from V and 5 bases from J, the gap between germline ends came to 17 bases. Per the germline V gene, CDR1 is SGDLS and CDR2 is YYNGEE. The CDR3 is 15 amino acids. The DNA of the CDR3 is TGTGCCAGCAGCGGAAACACCGGGGTGGGGACTGAAGCTTTCTTT. Its protein is CASSGNTGVGTEAFF. The full variable domain, its missing parts supplied by reference TRBV9 and TRBJ1-1, is DSGVTQTPKHLITATGQRVTLRCSPRSGDLSVYWYQQSLDQGLQFLIQYYNGEERAKGNILERFSAQQFPDLHSELNLSSLELGDSALYFCASSGNTGVGTEAFFGQGTRLTVV.

This rearrangement joins TRBV14 to TRBJ2-1, with TRBD2 matching 9 bases. With V trimmed by 8 bases and J by 4 bases, 9 bases remained unmatched. CDR3 size: 15 residues. The germline V gene encodes CDR1 SGHDN and CDR2 FVKESK. CDR3 nucleotides: TGTGCCAGCGAGGCGGGAGGGCCTGGGTACAATGAGCAGTTCTTC. It yields the protein CASEAGGPGYNEQFF.

Worth noting for this clonotype: A much larger clone sits a single nucleotide away, making a read error possible. V is TRBV9 and J is TRBJ2-1; D not resolved. The V end was cut by 8 bases, the J end by 2 bases, with 17 bases between. Germline V gene lookup returns CDR1 SGDLS and CDR2 YYNGEE. CDR3 length: 15 residues. This CDR3 reads CASSPPLSTYNEQFF. The CDR3 DNA follows: TGTGCCAGTTCCCCTCCCTTAAGTACCTACAATGAGCAGTTCTTC.

This clonotype was counted at least ten times. The chain couples TRBV7-9 to TRBJ2-3, with 13 nucleotides matching TRBD2. After removal of 5 bases from V and 0 bases from J, the junction contained 5 bases not matched to a gene. This CDR3 contains 17 residues. The germline V gene encodes CDR1 SEHNR and CDR2 FQNEAQ (reference sequence). DNA of the CDR3: TGTGCCAGCAGCCCCCCACTAGCGGGGGGGAGCACAGATACGCAGTATTTT. This codes for CASSPPLAGGSTDTQYF.

About this clonotype itself: One end of the junction fails to match germline, which may point to a read error. The chain is built from TRBV7-7 and TRBJ2-3; TRBD2 aligns across 7 bases. CDR1 is SSHAT and CDR2 is FNYEAQ in the germline V gene (reference sequence). The CDR3 covers 15 residues. As DNA, the CDR3 is TGTGCTAGCAGCACTTCAGGGACTAATATAGATACGCAGTATTTT. Translating gives CASSTSGTNIDTQYF.